These T cell receptor beta chains were read from a single sample in a study of T-cell reconstitution after alpha-beta-depleted transplantation in children. One entry per CDR3 protein, called by TCRdb with MiXCR from the PCR reads. This table holds roughly 100,000 distinct CDR3 sequences, 7.5% to 9% found once. The specimen was PBMCs, collected before TCRalphabeta/CD19-depleted stem cell transplant. The receptors come from a boy aged 2 to 10 with acute lymphoblastic leukemia, due to receive a stem cell transplant. CDR3s include the opening cysteine and the closing phenylalanine or tryptophan. A D gene is named only where the DNA matches it firmly. The listing skips clone size in some rows; elsewhere it reads once, few, many or a size class.

J gene	D gene	V gene	clone size	CDR3 DNA	CDR3 protein
TRBJ2-1	.	TRBV7-2	many	TGTGCCAGCGGCCCGGGGCCTGATGGCTATGAGCAGTTCTTC	CASGPGPDGYEQFF
TRBJ2-3	TRBD2	TRBV12-3/TRBV12-4	.	TGTGCCAGCAGTCCGGGACTAGCCTCCCTAGGGGATACGCAGTATTTT	CASSPGLASLGDTQYF
TRBJ2-1	.	TRBV4-3	many	TGCGCCAGCAGCCACCTTAGAGGGACAGAGCAGTTCTTC	CASSHLRGTEQFF
TRBJ2-2	.	TRBV15	.	TGTGCCACCAGCCTTATGGGTTTCACCGGGGAGCTGTTTTTT	CATSLMGFTGELFF
TRBJ2-1	.	TRBV12-3/TRBV12-4	.	TGTGCCAGCAGTTTGGGGCGGGGCTCCTACAATGAGCAGTTCTTC	CASSLGRGSYNEQFF
TRBJ2-2	.	TRBV19	many	TGTGCCAGTATGCAGGGGAAGGGGAACGGGGAGCTGTTTTTT	CASMQGKGNGELFF
TRBJ2-1	.	TRBV7-9	.	TGTGCCAGCAGCTTAGAGGGGAAGGTCTACAATGAGCAGTTCTTC	CASSLEGKVYNEQFF
TRBJ2-6	.	TRBV5-1	many	TGCGCCAGCAGAAGGGGCAGCACTGAGACTGGGGCCAACGTCCTGACTTTC	CASRRGSTETGANVLTF
TRBJ2-1	TRBD1	TRBV10-3	.	TGTGCCATCCTACGAGTGGGGACAGTCAATGAGCAGTTCTTC	CAILRVGTVNEQFF
TRBJ2-7	.	TRBV29-1	many	TGCAGCGTGGGGCTTGGACGTGGCGAGCAGTACTTC	CSVGLGRGEQYF
TRBJ1-5	.	TRBV4-3	few	TGCGCCAGCAGCCGGACGTTTGCAGGGTTGGGTCAGCCCCAGCATTTT	CASSRTFAGLGQPQHF
TRBJ2-1	.	TRBV13	few	TGTGCCAGCAAGACAGTCTTGGACTACAATGAGCAGTTCTTC	CASKTVLDYNEQFF
TRBJ1-3	.	TRBV7-2	many	TGTGCCAGCAGCCGCTCTGGAAACACCATATATTTT	CASSRSGNTIYF
TRBJ2-7	.	TRBV3-1	few	TGTGCCAGCAGCTCCCCCGCGGCAGCAAGCCGCCGGGAGCAGTACTTC	CASSSPAAASRREQYF
TRBJ1-5	.	TRBV6-5	few	TGTGCCAGCAGTTACCCGGAACTTACAGGAGACCATCAGCCCCAGCATTTT	CASSYPELTGDHQPQHF
TRBJ2-5	.	TRBV6-1	.	TGTGCCAGCAGGCCTACACAGGGTTGGGGAGAGACCCAGTACTTC	CASRPTQGWGETQYF
TRBJ2-4	.	TRBV12-3/TRBV12-4	.	TGTGCCAGCAGTGCCACGGTAGCCAAAAACATTCAGTACTTC	CASSATVAKNIQYF